The table lists the clone carrying this TCR beta chain with a few counts. Its specificity is not known. Via MiXCR, TCRdb re-called the 5' RACE reads, giving one row per CDR3 protein. Among roughly 120,000 distinct CDR3 sequences listed, 22% were seen once. This entry comes from a study of T-cell memory formation after mild COVID-19. Study outcomes and limitations: The second-wave clones peaking on day 37 were not confirmed as SARS-CoV-2-specific.

This CDR3 comprises 16 residues. Per germline, CDR1 MNHEY and CDR2 SVGEGT. V lost 8 bases, J lost 3 bases, and 19 bases lay in between. The sequence was obtained from a young man who had mild COVID-19 (a few samples of this study predate the infection). Cell type and time point are not known. Material: PBMCs or a T cell subset sorted from them (not recorded which). This chain uses TRBV6-2 or TRBV6-3 with TRBJ2-2; tentative D call: TRBD1 (6 bases). The CDR3 sequence is CASLDRIGYDTGELFF. DNA for the CDR3: TGTGCCAGCCTAGACAGGATAGGTTACGACACCGGGGAGCTGTTTTTT.